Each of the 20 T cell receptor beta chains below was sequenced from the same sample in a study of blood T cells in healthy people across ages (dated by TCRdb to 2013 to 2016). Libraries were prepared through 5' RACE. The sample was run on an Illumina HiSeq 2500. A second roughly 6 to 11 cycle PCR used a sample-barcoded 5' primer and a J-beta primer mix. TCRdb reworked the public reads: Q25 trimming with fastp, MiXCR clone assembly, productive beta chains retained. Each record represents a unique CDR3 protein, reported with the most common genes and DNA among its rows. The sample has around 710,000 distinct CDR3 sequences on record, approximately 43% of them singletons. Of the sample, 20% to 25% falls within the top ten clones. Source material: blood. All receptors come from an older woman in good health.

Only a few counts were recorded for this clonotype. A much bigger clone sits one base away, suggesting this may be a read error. The CDR3: CASSLGLSQETQFF. The CDR3, as DNA: TGTGCCAGCAGCTTGGGCCTCTCGCAAGAGACCCAGTTCTTC. This chain links TRBV5-6 with TRBJ2-1, with no clear D. The CDR3 is 14 amino acids. Germline-derived CDR1 and CDR2 are SGHDT and YYEEEE. V lost 0 bases to trimming and J lost 13 bases, with 17 bases between them.

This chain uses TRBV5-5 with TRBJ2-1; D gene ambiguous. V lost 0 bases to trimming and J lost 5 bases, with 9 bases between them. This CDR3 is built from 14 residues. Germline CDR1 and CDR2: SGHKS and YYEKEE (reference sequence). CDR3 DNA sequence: TGTGCCAGCAGCTTGGGGCAATGGGACAATGAGCAGTTCTTC. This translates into CASSLGQWDNEQFF.

Here the CDR3 DNA reads TGTGCCAGCAGCTTAGGGGTGGCAGGGTCCTCTGGGGCCAACGTCCTGACTTTC. Protein product: CASSLGVAGSSGANVLTF. The genes are TRBV7-2 and TRBJ2-6, with D tentatively TRBD1 (5 bases). The V gene's germline CDR1 is SGHTA and CDR2 FQGNSA. This CDR3 comprises 18 residues. V lost 1 base, J lost 0 bases, and 13 bases lay in between.

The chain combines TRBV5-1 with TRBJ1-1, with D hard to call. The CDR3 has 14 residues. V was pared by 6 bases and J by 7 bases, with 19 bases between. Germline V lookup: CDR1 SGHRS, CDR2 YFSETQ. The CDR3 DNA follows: TGCGCCAGCACAGCAACGTCCGGGATTCGTGAAGCTTTCTTT. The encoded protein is CASTATSGIREAFF.

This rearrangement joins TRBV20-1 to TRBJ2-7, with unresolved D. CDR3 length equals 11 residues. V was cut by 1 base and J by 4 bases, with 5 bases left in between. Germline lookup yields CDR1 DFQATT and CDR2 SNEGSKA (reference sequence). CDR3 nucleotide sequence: TGCAGTGCTAGAGTGAATTACGAGCAGTACTTC. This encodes CSARVNYEQYF.

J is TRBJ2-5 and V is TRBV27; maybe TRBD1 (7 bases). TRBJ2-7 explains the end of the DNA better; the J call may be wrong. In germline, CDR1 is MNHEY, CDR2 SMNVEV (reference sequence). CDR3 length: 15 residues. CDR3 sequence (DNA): TGTGCCAGCAGTTGTTCAGGCAGGGGGGAACGCGAGCAGTACTTC. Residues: CASSCSGRGEREQYF.

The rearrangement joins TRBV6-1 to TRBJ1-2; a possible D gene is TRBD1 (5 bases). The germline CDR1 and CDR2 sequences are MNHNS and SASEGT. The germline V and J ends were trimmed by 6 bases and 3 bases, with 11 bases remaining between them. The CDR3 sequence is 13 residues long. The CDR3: CASRDRQYYGYTF. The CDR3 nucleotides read TGTGCCAGCAGAGACAGACAGTACTATGGCTACACCTTC.

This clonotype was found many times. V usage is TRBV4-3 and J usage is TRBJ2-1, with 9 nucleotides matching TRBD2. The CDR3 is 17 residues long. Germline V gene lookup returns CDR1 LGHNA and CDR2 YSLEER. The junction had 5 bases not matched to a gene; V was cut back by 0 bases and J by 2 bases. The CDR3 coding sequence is TGCGCCAGCAGCCAAGAATTAGCGGGAGTTGCCTACAATGAGCAGTTCTTC. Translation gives CASSQELAGVAYNEQFF.

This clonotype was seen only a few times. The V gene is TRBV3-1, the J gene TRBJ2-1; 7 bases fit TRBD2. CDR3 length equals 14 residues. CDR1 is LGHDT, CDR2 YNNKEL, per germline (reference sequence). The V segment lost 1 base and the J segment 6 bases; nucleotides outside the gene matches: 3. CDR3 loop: CASSQVGTTNEQFF. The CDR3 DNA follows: TGTGCCAGCAGCCAAGTGGGGACTACCAATGAGCAGTTCTTC.

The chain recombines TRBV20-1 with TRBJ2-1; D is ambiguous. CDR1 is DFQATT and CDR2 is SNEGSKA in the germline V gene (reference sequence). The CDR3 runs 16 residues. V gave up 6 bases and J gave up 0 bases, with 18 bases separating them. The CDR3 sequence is CSAPNPQLSSYNEQFF. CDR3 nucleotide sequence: TGCAGTGCCCCCAACCCCCAGCTAAGCTCCTACAATGAGCAGTTCTTC.

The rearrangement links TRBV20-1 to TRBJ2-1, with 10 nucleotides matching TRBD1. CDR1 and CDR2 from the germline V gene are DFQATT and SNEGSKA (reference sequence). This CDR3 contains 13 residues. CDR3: CNANGQGVNEQFF. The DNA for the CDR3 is TGCAATGCAAACGGACAGGGGGTCAATGAGCAGTTCTTC.

The CDR3 spells CASSLEPGAEEKLFF. In nucleotides, the CDR3 is TGTGCCAGCAGCTTAGAACCGGGGGCGGAGGAAAAACTGTTTTTT. V is TRBV7-2 and J is TRBJ1-4; tentative D call: TRBD1 (6 bases). Germline V CDR1 and CDR2: SGHTA, FQGNSA. This CDR3 region has 15 residues. The V gene lost 1 base and the J gene lost 8 bases, with 14 bases spanning the gap.

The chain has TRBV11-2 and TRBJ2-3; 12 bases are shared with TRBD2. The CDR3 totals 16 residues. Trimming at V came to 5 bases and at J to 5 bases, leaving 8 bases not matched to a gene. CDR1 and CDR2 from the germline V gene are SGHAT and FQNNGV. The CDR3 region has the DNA TGTGCCAGCAGCCCTCTAGCGGGAGGGCCGGTAGATACGCAGTATTTT. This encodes CASSPLAGGPVDTQYF.

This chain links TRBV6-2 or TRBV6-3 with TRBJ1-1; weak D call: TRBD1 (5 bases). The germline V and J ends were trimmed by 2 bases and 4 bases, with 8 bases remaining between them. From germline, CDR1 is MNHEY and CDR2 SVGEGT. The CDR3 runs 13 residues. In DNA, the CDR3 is TGTGCCAGCAGTTACGTTGGGGGCACTGAAGCTTTCTTT. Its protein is CASSYVGGTEAFF.

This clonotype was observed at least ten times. The CDR3 protein is CASSLGAGGHYEQYF. The CDR3 DNA follows: TGTGCCAGCAGCTTAGGGGCAGGGGGACACTACGAGCAGTACTTC. The chain uses TRBV11-3 and TRBJ2-7; 7 bases agree with TRBD1. The germline V gene encodes CDR1 SGHNT and CDR2 YENEEA. This CDR3 is 15 amino acids long. J was trimmed by 3 bases and V by 1 base; bases with no gene match: 6.

The CDR3 loop is CASSEGLAGGGSRNEQFF. For the CDR3, the DNA is TGTGCCAGCAGTGAGGGGCTAGCGGGGGGCGGGTCACGCAATGAGCAGTTCTTC. The chain links TRBV2 to TRBJ2-1; 11 bases match TRBD2. This CDR3 has 18 amino acids. The V and J ends lost 3 bases and 6 bases, in that order; junction bases with no gene match: 13. The germline CDR1 and CDR2 sequences are SNHLY and FYNNEI. Drawing the rest from reference TRBV2 and TRBJ2-1, the complete variable domain is EPEVTQTPSHQVTQMGQEVILRCVPISNHLYFYWYRQILGQKVEFLVSFYNNEISEKSEIFDDQFSVERPDGSNFTLKIRSTKLEDSAMYFCASSEGLAGGGSRNEQFFGPGTRLTVL.

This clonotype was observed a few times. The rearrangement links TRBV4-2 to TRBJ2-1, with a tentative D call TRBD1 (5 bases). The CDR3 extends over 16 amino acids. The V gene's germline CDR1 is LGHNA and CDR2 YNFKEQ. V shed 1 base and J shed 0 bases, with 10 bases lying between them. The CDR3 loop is CASSQGGAGSYNEQFF. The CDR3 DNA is TGTGCCAGCAGCCAAGGGGGCGCCGGCTCCTACAATGAGCAGTTCTTC.

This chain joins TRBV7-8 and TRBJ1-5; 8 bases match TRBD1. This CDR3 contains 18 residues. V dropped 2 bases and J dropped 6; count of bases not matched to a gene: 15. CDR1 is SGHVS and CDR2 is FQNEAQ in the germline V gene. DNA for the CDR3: TGTGCCAGCAGCTTAAGTGGGCCAGGACAGGGTTTGAGTCAGCCCCAGCATTTT. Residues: CASSLSGPGQGLSQPQHF.

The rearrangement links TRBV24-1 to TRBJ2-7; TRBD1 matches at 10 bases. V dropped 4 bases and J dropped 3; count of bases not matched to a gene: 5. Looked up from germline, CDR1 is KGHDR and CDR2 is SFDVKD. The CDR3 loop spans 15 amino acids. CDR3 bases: TGTGCCACCAGTGAGGCCGGGACAGGGGACTACGAGCAGTACTTC. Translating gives CATSEAGTGDYEQYF.

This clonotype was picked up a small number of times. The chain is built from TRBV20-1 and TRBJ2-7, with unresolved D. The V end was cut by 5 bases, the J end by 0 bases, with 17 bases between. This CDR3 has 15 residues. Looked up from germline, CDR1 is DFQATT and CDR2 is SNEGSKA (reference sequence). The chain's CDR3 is CSASPSGRSSYEQYF. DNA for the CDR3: TGCAGTGCTTCCCCTTCTGGACGGAGCTCCTACGAGCAGTACTTC.